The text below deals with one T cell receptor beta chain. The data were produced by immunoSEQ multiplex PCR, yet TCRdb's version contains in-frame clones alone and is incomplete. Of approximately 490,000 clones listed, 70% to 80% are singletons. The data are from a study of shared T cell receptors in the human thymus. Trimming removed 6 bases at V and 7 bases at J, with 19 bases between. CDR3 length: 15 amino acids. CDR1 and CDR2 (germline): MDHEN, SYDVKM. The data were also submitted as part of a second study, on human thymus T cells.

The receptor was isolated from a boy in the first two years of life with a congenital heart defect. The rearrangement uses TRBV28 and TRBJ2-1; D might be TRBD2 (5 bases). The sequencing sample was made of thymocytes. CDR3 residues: CASSFGLPILNEQFF. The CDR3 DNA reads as TGTGCCAGCAGCTTCGGACTGCCGATCTTGAATGAGCAGTTCTTC.